This TCR beta chain emerged from a study of blood T cell repertoires in COVID-19. Assignments of participants to cohorts depended upon their own reported clinical history. Profiled with immunoSEQ multiplex PCR; TCRdb holds only in-frame clones, not every one. The sample contains over 120,000 clones, over 70% of which appear only once. CDR3 size: 16 residues. Sequencing used PBMCs or T cells enriched from blood (not recorded which). The source of this sequence is a man between 60 and 75 years old who had recovered from COVID-19. This sequence joins TRBV12-2 and TRBJ1-1. TRBV12-2 is marked as a pseudogene. The CDR3 is CASRPPDGGERAEAFF. In DNA form, the CDR3 reads TGTGCAAGTCGCCCCCCCGACGGGGGGGAGAGGGCTGAAGCTTTCTTT.